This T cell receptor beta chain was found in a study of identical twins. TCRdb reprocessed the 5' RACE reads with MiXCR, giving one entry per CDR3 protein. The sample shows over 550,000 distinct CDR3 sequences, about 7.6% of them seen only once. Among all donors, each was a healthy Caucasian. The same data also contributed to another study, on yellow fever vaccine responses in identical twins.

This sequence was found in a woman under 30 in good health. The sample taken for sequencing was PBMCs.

This CDR3 reads CASSFSRIFYNEQFF. The DNA of the CDR3 is TGTGCCAGCAGCTTCTCTAGGATTTTCTACAATGAGCAGTTCTTC. The chain has TRBV7-2 and TRBJ2-1, with unresolved D. In germline, CDR1 is SGHTA, CDR2 FQGNSA. V was pared by 3 bases and J by 3 bases, with 12 bases between. CDR3 length: 15 amino acids.